The 5 T cell receptor beta chains listed next were all sequenced from one sample in a study of shared clonotypes between healthy human individuals. Some clones are missing from TCRdb's copy, which holds only in-frame ones; the method was immunoSEQ multiplex PCR. The data show approximately 2.3 million clones, approximately 93% seen once. The specimen was naive CD4+ T cells from PBMCs. Documented subset: CD45RA+ positively selected. Receptor source: a man aged 18 to 30 in good health. Some clones in this sample may be carry-over from other donors' samples.

V and J are TRBV19 and TRBJ1-5; 7 positions match TRBD1. CDR3 size: 14 residues. Germline values: CDR1 LNHDA, CDR2 SQIVND (reference sequence). Losses at the gene ends were 4 bases for V and 2 bases for J; bases not matched to a gene: 2. The CDR3 bases are TGTGCCAGTAGTAGAGACAGGGGCAATCAGCCCCAGCATTTT. Residues: CASSRDRGNQPQHF.

The chain carries TRBV28 and TRBJ2-3; 11 bases line up with TRBD2. Germline trimming cut 4 bases from V and 5 bases from J; bases unmatched to any gene: 8. The CDR3 contains 16 residues. Germline loops: CDR1 MDHEN, CDR2 SYDVKM. CDR3 amino acids: CASSSRTSGLRDTQYF. The DNA for the CDR3 is TGTGCCAGCAGTTCTAGGACTAGCGGGTTGAGAGATACGCAGTATTTT.

V usage is TRBV4-1 and J usage is TRBJ2-5; possible D gene TRBD1, 6 bases. V shed 0 bases and J shed 3 bases, with 11 bases lying between them. The CDR3 consists of 15 residues. Germline CDR1 and CDR2: MGHRA and YSYEKL. The CDR3 loop reads CASSQESRGKETQYF. The DNA of the CDR3 is TGCGCCAGCAGCCAAGAATCCAGGGGAAAAGAGACCCAGTACTTC.

The rearrangement uses TRBV5-6 and TRBJ2-1; TRBD2 matches 9 bases. The CDR3 has 16 residues. The J segment lost 10 bases and the V segment lost 0 bases, leaving 11 bases of the junction unmatched. Germline CDR1 reads SGHDT; CDR2 reads YYEEEE. The CDR3 DNA reads TGTGCCAGCAGCTTGGCTGGAGCGGGAGGTTTGGTCGAGCAGTTCTTC. It translates to CASSLAGAGGLVEQFF.

The chain is built from TRBV5-4 and TRBJ2-3; 9 positions match TRBD2. V trimming: 2 bases; J trimming: 10 bases; junction bases outside the gene matches: 17. The CDR3 consists of 17 residues. Germline-derived CDR1 and CDR2 are SGHNT and YYREEE (reference sequence). CDR3 sequence reads: CASSLIPSGADPVAQYF. CDR3 nucleotides: TGTGCCAGCAGCTTAATCCCTAGCGGGGCCGACCCGGTGGCGCAGTATTTT.